This T cell receptor beta chain was observed in a study of blood T cell repertoires in COVID-19. Turning to the study itself: The cDNA or gDNA used as material had been derived from T cells, B-cell-depleted T cells, or PBMCs.

Per the original methods: Estimation of nucleated cell counts relied on the amplification of reference gene primers. Method: immunoSEQ multiplex PCR; TCRdb's copy keeps in-frame clones and lacks some. V, J and clone size are taken as reported in that table, and D and trimming were inferred from the DNA itself. The sample has hundreds of thousands of clones, around 85% seen once. This clonotype was obtained from an elderly woman with acute or convalescent COVID-19. Sequenced: peripheral blood.

The CDR3 DNA reads as TGTGCCAGCTCCGAAGGACCAGGGATACCCTACGAGCAGTACTTC. It translates to CASSEGPGIPYEQYF. The chain couples TRBV18 to TRBJ2-7; possible D gene TRBD1, 5 bases. This CDR3 spans 15 amino acids. Germline values: CDR1 KGHSH, CDR2 LQKENI. V lost 6 bases, J lost 2 bases, and 17 bases lay in between.